A selection of T cell receptor beta chains follows, all from one sample in a study of blood T cell repertoires in COVID-19. The assay was immunoSEQ multiplex PCR, and TCRdb's table has in-frame clones only and misses some. The sample records roughly 200,000 clones, over 70% being singletons. The sequenced sample was peripheral blood. Every receptor here comes from a man aged 35-49 years with acute or convalescent COVID-19. Each CDR3 is given with its conserved first and last residue. Each record gives: V gene, D gene, CDR3 length, J gene, clone size, CDR3 protein, CDR3 DNA. D genes are given only for firm matches. The size entry is marked missing in some rows and otherwise reads once, few, many or a size class.

TRBV6-5	.	15	TRBJ1-4	.	CASSYRQGVGEKLFF	TGTGCCAGCAGTTACCGGCAGGGCGTGGGGGAAAAACTGTTTTTT
TRBV12-3/TRBV12-4	TRBD1	13	TRBJ2-1	.	CASTRTGPGEQFF	TGTGCCAGCACCAGGACAGGGCCAGGAGAGCAGTTCTTC
TRBV7-9	.	17	TRBJ1-1	.	CASSISGGLLANTEAFF	TGTGCCAGCAGCATCTCCGGGGGGCTATTGGCGAACACTGAAGCTTTCTTT
TRBV29-1	.	12	TRBJ2-7	.	CSVGTDSYEQYF	TGCAGCGTTGGGACTGATTCCTACGAGCAGTACTTC
TRBV12-3/TRBV12-4	.	13	TRBJ2-3	.	CASSLLAIEQQYF	TGTGCCAGCAGTTTGCTAGCTATCGAACAGCAGTATTTT
TRBV11-2	.	15	TRBJ1-1	.	CASSPHEGMNTEAFF	TGTGCCAGCAGCCCCCACGAGGGTATGAACACTGAAGCTTTCTTT
TRBV18	.	14	TRBJ2-5	.	CASSPGSGQETQYF	TGTGCCAGCTCACCGGGGAGCGGGCAAGAGACCCAGTACTTC
TRBV3-1/TRBV3-2	.	14	TRBJ1-4	.	CASRVQGFGEKLFF	TGTGCCAGCAGAGTCCAGGGATTTGGGGAAAAACTGTTTTTT
TRBV10-1	TRBD2	14	TRBJ2-7	.	CASSPSGSPHEQYF	TGCGCCAGCAGCCCGAGCGGGAGTCCCCACGAGCAGTACTTC
TRBV6-6	TRBD1	15	TRBJ1-4	.	CASSLQGAVGEKLFF	TGTGCCAGCAGTCTACAGGGGGCCGTCGGTGAAAAACTGTTTTTT
TRBV5-5	.	14	TRBJ2-3	.	CATLSGERTDTQYF	TGTGCCACCCTCTCAGGGGAGCGTACAGATACGCAGTATTTT
TRBV9	.	15	TRBJ1-6	.	CASSVGAGKGSPLHF	TGTGCCAGCAGCGTAGGTGCAGGGAAGGGATCACCCCTCCACTTT
TRBV19	TRBD1	15	TRBJ1-5	.	CASSDRGLGNQPQHF	TGTGCCAGTAGTGACAGGGGATTGGGCAATCAGCCCCAGCATTTT
TRBV7-9	.	12	TRBJ1-2	.	CASSPEVYGYTF	TGTGCCAGCAGTCCGGAGGTCTATGGCTACACCTTC
TRBV7-9	TRBD2	13	TRBJ2-7	.	CASRSGRNYEQYF	TGTGCCAGCAGAAGCGGGAGGAACTACGAGCAGTACTTC
TRBV5-4	TRBD1	16	TRBJ1-4	.	CASSLTLGTVNEKLFF	TGTGCCAGCAGCTTGACATTGGGGACAGTTAATGAAAAACTGTTTTTT
TRBV7-2	TRBD2	15	TRBJ2-2	.	CASSRLAGITGELFF	TGTGCCAGCAGTCGACTAGCGGGGATCACCGGGGAGCTGTTTTTT
TRBV6-1	.	17	TRBJ1-5	.	CASSGLLVTGQNQPQHF	TGTGCCAGCAGTGGACTACTTGTGACAGGTCAGAATCAGCCCCAGCATTTT
TRBV6-5	.	13	TRBJ1-6	.	CASRDLANSPLHF	TGTGCCAGCAGGGACTTGGCAAATTCACCCCTCCACTTT
TRBV6-5	TRBD1	14	TRBJ2-4	once	CASCRQGTENIQYF	TGTGCCAGCTGTAGACAGGGGACCGAAAACATTCAGTACTTC
TRBV19	.	16	TRBJ1-5	.	CASSLRRSANNQPQHF	TGTGCCAGTAGTCTACGACGGTCAGCGAACAATCAGCCCCAGCATTTT
TRBV11-2	TRBD2	15	TRBJ2-3	once	CASSWTSGRADTQYF	TGTGCCAGCAGTTGGACTAGCGGGAGGGCCGATACGCAGTATTTT
TRBV2	.	15	TRBJ2-2	few	CASSLRQANTGELFF	TGTGCCAGCAGCCTAAGACAGGCGAACACCGGGGAGCTGTTTTTT
TRBV7-2	TRBD2	15	TRBJ2-1	.	CASSFTLAGHNEQFF	TGTGCCAGCAGCTTCACCCTAGCGGGCCACAATGAGCAGTTCTTC
TRBV29-1	TRBD1	14	TRBJ1-1	.	CSVEVRTGVTEAFF	TGCAGCGTTGAAGTCCGGACAGGGGTTACTGAAGCTTTCTTT
TRBV18	.	16	TRBJ1-3	.	CASSPSGGDTGNTIYF	TGTGCCAGCTCACCGTCCGGCGGGGATACTGGAAACACCATATATTTT
TRBV18	.	16	TRBJ2-2	.	CASSRSAGEGTGELFF	TGTGCCAGCTCACGATCGGCAGGGGAAGGCACCGGGGAGCTGTTTTTT
TRBV28	.	17	TRBJ2-6	.	CASSPAPGVTGANVLTF	TGTGCCAGCAGCCCGGCTCCCGGGGTCACTGGGGCCAACGTCCTGACTTTC
TRBV7-2	TRBD2	16	TRBJ2-5	.	CASSLTSGRARETQYF	TGTGCCAGCAGCCTTACTAGCGGGAGGGCCCGGGAGACCCAGTACTTC
TRBV18	TRBD1	18	TRBJ1-3	.	CASSITTRQGNTGNTIYF	TGTGCCAGCTCAATAACCACCCGACAGGGGAATACTGGAAACACCATATATTTT
TRBV2	TRBD1	14	TRBJ1-4	once	CASTRDRHNEKLFF	TGTGCCAGCACTAGGGACAGACATAATGAAAAACTGTTTTTT
TRBV21-1	.	18	TRBJ2-5	.	CASSKSYRGQFVEETQYF	TGTGCCAGCAGCAAATCGTACAGGGGGCAGTTCGTAGAGGAGACCCAGTACTTC
TRBV2	TRBD1	16	TRBJ2-7	.	CASSVTGQGSSYEQYF	TGTGCCAGCAGTGTAACGGGACAGGGGTCTTCCTACGAGCAGTACTTC
TRBV5-3	TRBD1	14	TRBJ2-7	many	CARSLGTGIYEQYF	TGTGCCAGAAGCCTCGGGACAGGGATCTACGAGCAGTACTTC
TRBV11-2	.	15	TRBJ2-1	.	CASSLDRGSFNEQFF	TGTGCCAGCAGCTTAGATCGAGGTAGTTTCAATGAGCAGTTCTTC
TRBV7-3	.	16	TRBJ2-1	.	CASSLNDPQGYNEQFF	TGTGCCAGCAGCTTAAACGACCCTCAGGGGTACAATGAGCAGTTCTTC
TRBV5-1	.	13	TRBJ1-1	.	CASSSTPNTEAFF	TGCGCCAGCAGCTCAACACCGAACACTGAAGCTTTCTTT
TRBV19	.	13	TRBJ2-3	.	CASSTWSRPPQYF	TGTGCCAGTAGTACATGGAGCCGTCCTCCGCAGTATTTT
TRBV30	TRBD1	13	TRBJ1-5	.	CAWAGQADQPQHF	TGTGCCTGGGCCGGACAGGCGGATCAGCCCCAGCATTTT
TRBV10-3	TRBD2	16	TRBJ2-2	.	CAISDLGTTNTGELFF	TGTGCCATCAGTGACCTAGGGACTACGAACACCGGGGAGCTGTTTTTT
TRBV5-4	TRBD1	14	TRBJ1-4	.	CASSTTGGFEKLFF	TGTGCCAGCAGCACGACAGGGGGCTTTGAAAAACTGTTTTTT
TRBV12-3/TRBV12-4	.	12	TRBJ2-5	.	CASSFLAETQYF	TGTGCCAGCAGTTTTCTGGCAGAGACCCAGTACTTC
TRBV2	.	14	TRBJ1-4	.	CASSPRQTNEKLFF	TGTGCCAGCAGTCCTAGACAGACTAATGAAAAACTGTTTTTT
TRBV19	TRBD1	15	TRBJ2-7	once	CASSMLGQGPYEQYF	TGTGCCAGTAGTATGTTAGGACAGGGACCCTACGAGCAGTACTTC
TRBV27	TRBD1	15	TRBJ1-2	.	CASTQRAGQNYGYTF	TGTGCCAGCACTCAACGTGCGGGACAGAACTATGGCTACACCTTC
TRBV5-1	TRBD1	15	TRBJ1-1	.	CASSSLDRMHTEAFF	TGCGCCAGCAGCTCCCTGGACAGGATGCACACTGAAGCTTTCTTT
TRBV30	.	15	TRBJ2-4	.	CAWSVPELAKNIQYF	TGTGCCTGGAGTGTACCCGAGTTAGCCAAAAACATTCAGTACTTC
TRBV4-3	.	13	TRBJ2-7	.	CASSQDLQYEQYF	TGCGCCAGCAGCCAAGATCTACAGTACGAGCAGTACTTC